One sample yielded the 30 T cell receptor beta chains listed below, sequenced in a study of OX40 agonist ivuxolimab in advanced cancers. The method was immunoSEQ multiplex PCR; TCRdb's version includes in-frame clones alone and lacks a portion of them. Seen here are around 83,000 clones, 91% observed once, and the top ten hold under 2%. The sequencing here drew on CD4+ or CD8+ T cells sorted from blood, taken in a trial of the OX40 agonist ivuxolimab. The receptors originated from an adult with an advanced solid tumor such as melanoma, head and neck, liver or kidney cancer.

V gene TRBV9 combines with J gene TRBJ1-4; no clear D gene. This CDR3 contains 15 residues. Per the germline V gene, CDR1 is SGDLS and CDR2 is YYNGEE. V dropped 0 bases and J dropped 8 bases, with 14 bases sitting between them. The CDR3 sequence is CASSVDPAGGEKLFF. In DNA form, the CDR3 reads TGTGCCAGCAGCGTAGACCCGGCGGGCGGGGAAAAACTGTTTTTT.

This chain links TRBV9 with TRBJ2-7; no clear D gene. The CDR3 has 15 residues. Germline V lookup: CDR1 SGDLS, CDR2 YYNGEE. V dropped 4 bases and J dropped 0 bases, with 14 bases sitting between them. CDR3 residues: CASSPQADSSYEQYF. CDR3 nucleotide sequence: TGTGCCAGCAGCCCCCAGGCCGATAGCTCCTACGAGCAGTACTTC.

The rearrangement joins TRBV5-1 to TRBJ1-2, with 9 positions matching TRBD1. The CDR3 extends over 13 amino acids. CDR1 SGHRS and CDR2 YFSETQ come from the germline V gene. V dropped 4 bases and J dropped 2; count of bases not matched to a gene: 0. The CDR3 spells CASSGTGNYGYTF. The CDR3 bases are TGCGCCAGCAGCGGGACAGGGAACTATGGCTACACCTTC.

The chain links TRBV28 to TRBJ2-3; the D gene could be TRBD1 or TRBD2 (5 bases each). Germline V gene data show CDR1 as MDHEN and CDR2 as SYDVKM. The CDR3 consists of 16 residues. V was clipped by 5 bases and J by 2 bases, with 17 bases between them. As DNA, the CDR3 is TGTGCCAGCAGTCCCGCCTCTCGGGACCCCACAGATACGCAGTATTTT. This gives the protein CASSPASRDPTDTQYF.

The V and J genes are TRBV11-2 and TRBJ2-6; D is undetermined. The CDR3 is 16 amino acids. V shed 1 base and J shed 2 bases, with 9 bases lying between them. Per the germline V gene, CDR1 is SGHAT and CDR2 is FQNNGV. This CDR3 is CASSLGLPAGANVLTF. The DNA of the CDR3 is TGTGCCAGCAGCTTAGGCTTGCCTGCTGGGGCCAACGTCCTGACTTTC. The full variable domain, rest sourced from reference TRBV11-2 and TRBJ2-6, is EAGVAQSPRYKIIEKRQSVAFWCNPISGHATLYWYQQILGQGPKLLIQFQNNGVVDDSQLPKDRFSAERLKGVDSTLKIQPAKLEDSAVYLCASSLGLPAGANVLTFGAGSRLTVL.

The CDR3 loop reads CASTRGVRGEQYF. In DNA form, the CDR3 reads TGTGCCAGCACCCGAGGGGTCCGGGGCGAGCAGTACTTC. V gene TRBV11-2 combines with J gene TRBJ2-7; tentatively, D is TRBD1 or TRBD2 (5 bases each). The ends were cut back, 7 bases at V and 6 bases at J, with 16 bases in the middle. Germline V CDR1 and CDR2: SGHAT, FQNNGV. The CDR3 spans 13 residues.

The chain has TRBV7-2 and TRBJ1-1; a possible D gene is TRBD1 (6 bases). V lost 5 bases to trimming and J lost 5 bases, with 15 bases between them. CDR1 and CDR2 from the germline V gene are SGHTA and FQGNSA. The CDR3 sequence is 14 residues long. CDR3 nucleotides: TGTGCCAGCAGCACCCAACAGGGTGGGACTGAAGCTTTCTTT. Translated: CASSTQQGGTEAFF.

The chain links TRBV11-3 to TRBJ1-3; D remains ambiguous. Germline CDR1 is SGHNT and CDR2 is YENEEA. The CDR3 spans 15 residues. Trimming removed 3 bases at V and 0 bases at J, with 9 bases between. Here the CDR3 reads CASSFGVSSGNTIYF. The CDR3 DNA reads as TGTGCCAGCAGCTTTGGGGTTTCCTCTGGAAACACCATATATTTT. Variable domain in full (rest from reference TRBV11-3 and TRBJ1-3): EAGVVQSPRYKIIEKKQPVAFWCNPISGHNTLYWYLQNLGQGPELLIRYENEEAVDDSQLPKDRFSAERLKGVDSTLKIQPAELGDSAVYLCASSFGVSSGNTIYFGEGSWLTVV.

The V gene is TRBV19, the J gene TRBJ1-5; 7 bases align to TRBD1. Germline values: CDR1 LNHDA, CDR2 SQIVND (reference sequence). The junction had 7 bases not matched to a gene; V was cut back by 4 bases and J by 7 bases. The CDR3 contains 14 residues. CDR3 amino acids: CASSTRQGRQPQHF. CDR3 bases: TGTGCCAGTAGTACTCGACAGGGAAGACAGCCCCAGCATTTT. The variable domain in full, completed from reference TRBV19 and TRBJ1-5, reads DGGITQSPKYLFRKEGQNVTLSCEQNLNHDAMYWYRQDPGQGLRLIYYSQIVNDFQKGDIAEGYSVSREKKESFPLTVTSAQKNPTAFYLCASSTRQGRQPQHFGDGTRLSIL.

The rearrangement joins TRBV11-2 to TRBJ1-5; D is perhaps TRBD1 (5 bases). Germline lookup yields CDR1 SGHAT and CDR2 FQNNGV. This CDR3 has 13 residues. Trimming took off 6 bases at V and 3 bases at J, with 9 bases between the two ends. The CDR3 protein is CASSGTDNQPQHF. In nucleotides, the CDR3 is TGTGCCAGCAGTGGGACTGACAATCAGCCCCAGCATTTT.

In DNA form, the CDR3 reads TGTGCCAGCAGCTTAGGTGGTAGCGGGAGTACAGATACGCAGTATTTT. The encoded protein is CASSLGGSGSTDTQYF. The rearrangement joins TRBV11-3 to TRBJ2-3; TRBD2 agrees at 9 bases. The CDR3 has 16 amino acids. The ends lost 1 base at V and 3 bases at J; junction bases unmatched: 5. Germline lookup yields CDR1 SGHNT and CDR2 YENEEA.

The chain combines TRBV19 with TRBJ1-2; D gene ambiguous. This CDR3 has 12 residues. Per the germline V gene, CDR1 is LNHDA and CDR2 is SQIVND (reference sequence). V gave up 5 bases and J gave up 8 bases, with 12 bases separating them. This chain's CDR3 is CASSLVPWGYTF. The CDR3 DNA sequence: TGTGCCAGTAGTCTGGTCCCTTGGGGCTACACCTTC. Supplemented by reference TRBV19 and TRBJ1-2, the full variable domain reads DGGITQSPKYLFRKEGQNVTLSCEQNLNHDAMYWYRQDPGQGLRLIYYSQIVNDFQKGDIAEGYSVSREKKESFPLTVTSAQKNPTAFYLCASSLVPWGYTFGSGTRLTVV.

The chain recombines TRBV7-3 with TRBJ2-1, with TRBD2 as a possible D gene (6 bases). The V gene lost 3 bases and the J gene lost 7 bases, with 19 bases spanning the gap. Germline CDR1 SGHTA, CDR2 FQGTGA. This CDR3 has 16 amino acids. The CDR3 reads CASSFRAGGPLNEQFF. In DNA form, the CDR3 reads TGTGCCAGCAGCTTTCGAGCCGGAGGGCCTCTGAATGAGCAGTTCTTC. Supplemented by reference TRBV7-3 and TRBJ2-1, the full variable domain reads GAGVSQTPSNKVTEKGKYVELRCDPISGHTALYWYRQSLGQGPEFLIYFQGTGAADDSGLPNDRFFAVRPEGSVSTLKIQRTERGDSAVYLCASSFRAGGPLNEQFFGPGTRLTVL.

The chain combines TRBV15 with TRBJ2-3, with 8 bases matching TRBD2. Losses at the gene ends were 1 base for V and 1 base for J; bases not matched to a gene: 1. Germline V gene sequence: CDR1 LNHNV, CDR2 YYDKDF (reference sequence). This CDR3 spans 15 amino acids. The CDR3 bases are TGTGCCACCAGCAGAGTACTAGCGGGCACAGATACGCAGTATTTT. Its translation is CATSRVLAGTDTQYF.

This sequence joins TRBV2 and TRBJ1-1, with D tentatively TRBD1 (5 bases). The V gene lost 4 bases and the J gene lost 11 bases, with 17 bases spanning the gap. Germline V gene sequence: CDR1 SNHLY, CDR2 FYNNEI. This CDR3 has 13 residues. CDR3 loop: CASSGGVSEVAFF. The CDR3 coding sequence is TGTGCCAGCAGTGGGGGGGTGTCGGAGGTTGCTTTCTTT.

The V call is TRBV5-1, the J call TRBJ2-4; D is tentatively TRBD1 or TRBD2 (6 bases each). The CDR3 runs to 15 residues. Germline V gives CDR1 SGHRS, CDR2 YFSETQ. Trimming removed 7 bases at V and 1 base at J, with 15 bases between. CDR3 loop: CASREGGYAKNIQYF. As DNA, the CDR3 is TGCGCCAGCCGCGAGGGGGGCTATGCCAAAAACATTCAGTACTTC.

V usage is TRBV6-1 and J usage is TRBJ2-1; TRBD2 agrees at 11 bases. The junction had 8 bases not matched to a gene; V was cut back by 6 bases and J by 7 bases. Germline-derived CDR1 and CDR2 are MNHNS and SASEGT. CDR3 length equals 15 residues. CDR3 in amino acids: CASSPTSGSYNEQFF. The CDR3 nucleotides read TGTGCCAGCAGCCCTACTAGCGGGAGTTATAATGAGCAGTTCTTC.

In regard to this clone: The germline gene is not matched at one end of the junction; a read error may be the cause. The genes are TRBV7-9 and TRBJ2-7, with 7 positions matching TRBD1. The length of the CDR3 is 11 residues. The germline CDR1 and CDR2 sequences are SEHNR and FQNEAQ (reference sequence). This chain's CDR3 is CAETGDHEQYF. The CDR3 DNA is TGCGCGGAAACAGGGGATCACGAGCAGTACTTC.

The rearrangement joins TRBV5-4 to TRBJ2-5, with 8 nucleotides matching TRBD2. CDR1 and CDR2 (germline): SGHNT, YYREEE (reference sequence). The CDR3 totals 16 residues. The ends lost 3 bases at V and 4 bases at J; junction bases unmatched: 11. The DNA of the CDR3 is TGTGCCAGCAGCTCAGCCGCTAGCGGGCGGGGAGAGACCCAGTACTTC. This encodes CASSSAASGRGETQYF.

The chain joins TRBV5-1 to TRBJ1-3, with D hard to call. This CDR3 comprises 11 residues. Trimming took 8 bases from V and 4 from J, leaving 7 bases between them. CDR1 is SGHRS and CDR2 is YFSETQ in the germline V gene. In nucleotides, the CDR3 is TGCGCCAGACCCCCGGGAAACACCATATATTTT. It specifies CARPPGNTIYF.

The chain is built from TRBV7-3 and TRBJ2-5; a weak D match, TRBD1 (5 bases). The CDR3 is 12 amino acids. CDR1 is SGHTA and CDR2 is FQGTGA in the germline V gene. V dropped 5 bases and J dropped 7 bases, with 11 bases sitting between them. CDR3 in DNA: TGTGCCAGCAGCGTCCAGGGCGGGACCCAGTACTTC. Amino acids: CASSVQGGTQYF.

The V and J genes are TRBV7-9 and TRBJ1-1, with no clear D. Germline V lookup: CDR1 SEHNR, CDR2 FQNEAQ (reference sequence). The ends were cut back, 1 base at V and 4 bases at J, with 13 bases in the middle. The CDR3 sequence is 15 residues long. The CDR3 spells CASSLGGLPGTEAFF. For the CDR3, the DNA is TGTGCCAGCAGCTTAGGGGGTCTCCCCGGCACTGAAGCTTTCTTT. The whole variable domain, filled in from reference TRBV7-9 and TRBJ1-1, reads DTGVSQNPRHKITKRGQNVTFRCDPISEHNRLYWYRQTLGQGPEFLTYFQNEAQLEKSRLLSDRFSAERPKGSFSTLEIQRTEQGDSAMYLCASSLGGLPGTEAFFGQGTRLTVV.

This chain uses TRBV28 with TRBJ2-7; no clear D. This CDR3 is 13 amino acids long. V gave up 6 bases and J gave up 9 bases, with 18 bases separating them. Germline lookup yields CDR1 MDHEN and CDR2 SYDVKM. CDR3 nucleotide sequence: TGTGCCAGCAGCCCCCGACGGGTCTTGGGGCAGTACTTC. It translates to CASSPRRVLGQYF.

This sequence joins TRBV7-2 and TRBJ1-5, with D tentatively TRBD1 (6 bases). CDR3 size: 14 residues. Germline CDR1 reads SGHTA; CDR2 reads FQGNSA. The V and J ends lost 3 bases and 14 bases respectively, with 20 bases between them. CDR3 protein: CASSLTGTNQLKHF. The CDR3 nucleotides are TGTGCCAGCAGCTTGACAGGTACCAATCAGTTAAAGCATTTT.

V and J are TRBV4-2 and TRBJ2-4; weak D call: TRBD1 (5 bases). The CDR3 contains 16 residues. V gave up 0 bases and J gave up 1 base, with 10 bases separating them. Germline V gives CDR1 LGHNA, CDR2 YNFKEQ. CDR3: CASSQDQGRAKNIQYF. The CDR3 bases are TGTGCCAGCAGCCAAGATCAGGGTAGGGCCAAAAACATTCAGTACTTC.

The chain links TRBV2 to TRBJ2-7; D gene unclear. The CDR3 extends over 12 amino acids. Between the trimmed V and J ends, which lost 8 bases and 2 bases, there was a span of 10 bases. Germline V gene sequence: CDR1 SNHLY, CDR2 FYNNEI. CDR3 in amino acids: CASARSPYEQYF. The CDR3 nucleotides read TGTGCCAGCGCTCGGTCTCCCTACGAGCAGTACTTC. The variable domain in full, completed from reference TRBV2 and TRBJ2-7, reads EPEVTQTPSHQVTQMGQEVILRCVPISNHLYFYWYRQILGQKVEFLVSFYNNEISEKSEIFDDQFSVERPDGSNFTLKIRSTKLEDSAMYFCASARSPYEQYFGPGTRLTVT.

This clone was recorded only once. This rearrangement joins TRBV6-1 to TRBJ2-7; the D gene is possibly TRBD1 (6 bases). Germline CDR1 MNHNS, CDR2 SASEGT. V was shortened by 5 bases and J by 3 bases, with 14 bases between the two germline ends. The CDR3 runs to 14 residues. CDR3: CASSSAGAGYEQYF. In nucleotides, the CDR3 is TGTGCCAGCAGTAGCGCAGGGGCTGGCTACGAGCAGTACTTC.

This chain links TRBV12-5 with TRBJ2-1; weak D call: TRBD2 (5 bases). The ends were cut back, 0 bases at V and 7 bases at J, with 28 bases in the middle. CDR3 length: 20 amino acids. Germline V gene data show CDR1 as LGHNT and CDR2 as FRNRAP. CDR3 residues: CASGLVEKHGDSRQFNEQFF. The CDR3 region has the DNA TGTGCTAGTGGTTTGGTAGAGAAGCACGGGGATTCACGCCAGTTTAATGAGCAGTTCTTC.

The V gene is TRBV2, the J gene TRBJ2-3; no reliable D call. The CDR3 is 13 residues long. The germline CDR1 and CDR2 sequences are SNHLY and FYNNEI. The V gene lost 6 bases and the J gene lost 2 bases, with 9 bases spanning the gap. This chain's CDR3 is CASSRESTDTQYF. The CDR3 DNA follows: TGTGCCAGCAGCCGTGAGTCCACAGATACGCAGTATTTT. Filled out from reference TRBV2 and TRBJ2-3, the complete variable domain reads EPEVTQTPSHQVTQMGQEVILRCVPISNHLYFYWYRQILGQKVEFLVSFYNNEISEKSEIFDDQFSVERPDGSNFTLKIRSTKLEDSAMYFCASSRESTDTQYFGPGTRLTVL.

DNA for the CDR3: TGTGCCAGCAGCTTTACTACGACAGACACAGATACGCAGTATTTT. Protein: CASSFTTTDTDTQYF. V usage is TRBV5-6 and J usage is TRBJ2-3; D might be TRBD1 (5 bases). This CDR3 has 15 residues. Per the germline V gene, CDR1 is SGHDT and CDR2 is YYEEEE. The V and J ends lost 2 bases and 2 bases respectively, with 12 bases between them.